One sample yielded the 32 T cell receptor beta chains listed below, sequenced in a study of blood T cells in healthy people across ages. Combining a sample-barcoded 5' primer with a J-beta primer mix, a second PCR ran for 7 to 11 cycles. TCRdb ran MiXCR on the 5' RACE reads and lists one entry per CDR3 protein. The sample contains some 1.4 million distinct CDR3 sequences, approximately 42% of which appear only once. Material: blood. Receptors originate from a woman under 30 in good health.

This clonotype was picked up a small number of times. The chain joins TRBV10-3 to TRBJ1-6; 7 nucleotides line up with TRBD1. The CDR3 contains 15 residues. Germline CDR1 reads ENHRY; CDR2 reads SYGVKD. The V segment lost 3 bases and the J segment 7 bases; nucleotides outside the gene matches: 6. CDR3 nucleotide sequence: TGTGCCATCAGTGACTCGGGACAGTTAAATTCACCCCTCCACTTT. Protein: CAISDSGQLNSPLHF.

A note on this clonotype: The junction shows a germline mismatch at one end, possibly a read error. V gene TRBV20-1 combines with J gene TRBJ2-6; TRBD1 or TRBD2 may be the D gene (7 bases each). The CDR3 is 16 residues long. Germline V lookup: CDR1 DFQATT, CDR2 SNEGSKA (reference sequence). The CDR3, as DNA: TGCAGTGCGCCAGGGGGGGCGCTTTCCGGGGCCAACGCCCTGACTTTC. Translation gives CSAPGGALSGANALTF.

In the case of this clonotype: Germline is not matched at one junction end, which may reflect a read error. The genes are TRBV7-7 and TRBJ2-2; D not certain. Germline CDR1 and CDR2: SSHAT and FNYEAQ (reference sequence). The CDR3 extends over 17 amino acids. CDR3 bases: TGTGCTAGCAGCCCTATATGGCGGACGGAGAACACCGGGGAGCTGTTTTTT. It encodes CASSPIWRTENTGELFF.

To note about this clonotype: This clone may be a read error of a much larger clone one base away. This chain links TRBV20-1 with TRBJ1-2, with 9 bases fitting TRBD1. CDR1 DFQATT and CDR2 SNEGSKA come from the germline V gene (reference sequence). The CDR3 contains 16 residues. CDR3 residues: CSASSGQGTGNCGYTF. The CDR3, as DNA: TGCAGTGCTAGTTCGGGACAGGGAACGGGTAACTGTGGCTACACCTTC.

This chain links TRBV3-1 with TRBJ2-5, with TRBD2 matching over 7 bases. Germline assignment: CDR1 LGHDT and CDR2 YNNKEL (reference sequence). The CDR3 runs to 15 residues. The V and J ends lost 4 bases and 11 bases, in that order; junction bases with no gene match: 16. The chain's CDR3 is CASSRELANHNEQYF. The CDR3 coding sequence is TGTGCCAGCAGCCGGGAACTAGCGAACCACAATGAGCAGTACTTC.

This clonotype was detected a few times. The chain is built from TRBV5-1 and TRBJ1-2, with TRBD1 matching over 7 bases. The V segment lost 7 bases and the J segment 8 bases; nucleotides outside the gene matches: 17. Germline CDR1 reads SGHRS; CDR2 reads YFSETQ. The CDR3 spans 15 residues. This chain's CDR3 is CASSTLQGESEGYTF. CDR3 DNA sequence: TGCGCCAGCTCGACCCTCCAGGGGGAATCGGAGGGCTACACCTTC.

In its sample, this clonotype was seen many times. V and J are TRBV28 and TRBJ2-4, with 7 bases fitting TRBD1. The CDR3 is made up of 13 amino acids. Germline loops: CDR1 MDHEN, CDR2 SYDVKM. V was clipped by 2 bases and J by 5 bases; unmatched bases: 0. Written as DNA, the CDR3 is TGTGCCAGCAGTTTAGGGACAGAAAACATTCAGTACTTC. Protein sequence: CASSLGTENIQYF.

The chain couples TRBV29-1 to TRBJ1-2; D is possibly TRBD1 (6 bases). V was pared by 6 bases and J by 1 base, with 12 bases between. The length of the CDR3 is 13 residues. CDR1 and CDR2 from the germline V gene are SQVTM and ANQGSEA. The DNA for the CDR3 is TGCAGCGTAACCACAGGGCTTAACTATGGCTACACCTTC. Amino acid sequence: CSVTTGLNYGYTF.

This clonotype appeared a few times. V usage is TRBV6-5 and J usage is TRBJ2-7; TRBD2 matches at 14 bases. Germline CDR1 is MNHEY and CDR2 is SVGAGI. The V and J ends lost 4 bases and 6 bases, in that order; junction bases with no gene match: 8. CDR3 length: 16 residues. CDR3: CASSWTSGRSRVEQYF. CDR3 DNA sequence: TGTGCCAGCAGTTGGACTAGCGGGAGGTCCCGGGTCGAGCAGTACTTC.

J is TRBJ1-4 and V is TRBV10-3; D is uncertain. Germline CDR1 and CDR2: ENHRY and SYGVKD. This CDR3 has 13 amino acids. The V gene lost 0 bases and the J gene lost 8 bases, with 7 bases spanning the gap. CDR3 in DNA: TGTGCCATCAGTGAGTCTTCGACCGAAAAACTGTTTTTT. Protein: CAISESSTEKLFF.

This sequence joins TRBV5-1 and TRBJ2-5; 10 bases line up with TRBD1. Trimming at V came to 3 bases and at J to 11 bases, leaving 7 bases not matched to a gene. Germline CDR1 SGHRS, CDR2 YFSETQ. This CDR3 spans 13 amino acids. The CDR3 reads CASSSEDRGLQYF. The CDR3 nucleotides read TGCGCCAGCAGCTCGGAAGACAGGGGGCTGCAGTACTTC.

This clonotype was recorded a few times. The CDR3 bases are TGTGCCAGCAGTTCCGCCAGCGGGGGGACAGATACGCAGTATTTT. It is translated as CASSSASGGTDTQYF. This chain uses TRBV28 with TRBJ2-3; 9 bases are shared with TRBD2. CDR1 and CDR2 (germline): MDHEN, SYDVKM. The CDR3 runs to 15 residues. V shed 4 bases, J shed 3 bases, and the junction held 5 bases outside the gene matches.

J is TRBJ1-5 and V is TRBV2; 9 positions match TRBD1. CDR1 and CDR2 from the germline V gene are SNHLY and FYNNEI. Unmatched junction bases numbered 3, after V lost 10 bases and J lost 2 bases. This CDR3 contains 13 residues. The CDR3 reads CAIRTGGNQPQHF. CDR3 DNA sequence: TGTGCCATACGGACAGGGGGCAATCAGCCCCAGCATTTT. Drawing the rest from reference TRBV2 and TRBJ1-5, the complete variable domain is EPEVTQTPSHQVTQMGQEVILRCVPISNHLYFYWYRQILGQKVEFLVSFYNNEISEKSEIFDDQFSVERPDGSNFTLKIRSTKLEDSAMYFCAIRTGGNQPQHFGDGTRLSIL.

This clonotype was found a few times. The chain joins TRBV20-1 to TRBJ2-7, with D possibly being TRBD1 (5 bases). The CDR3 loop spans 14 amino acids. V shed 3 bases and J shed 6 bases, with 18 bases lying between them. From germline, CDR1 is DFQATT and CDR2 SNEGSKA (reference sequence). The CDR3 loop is CSASPVIAGLEQYF. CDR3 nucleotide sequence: TGCAGTGCTAGCCCCGTTATAGCAGGGCTCGAGCAGTACTTC.

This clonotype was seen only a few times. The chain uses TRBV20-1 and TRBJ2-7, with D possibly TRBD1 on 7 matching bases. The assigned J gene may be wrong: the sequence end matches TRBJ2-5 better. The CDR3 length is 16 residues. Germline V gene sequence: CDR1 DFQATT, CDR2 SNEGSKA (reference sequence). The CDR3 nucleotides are TGCAGTGCGAAGACGGCAGGGGGAGGTATTTGGGAGACCCAGTACTTC. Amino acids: CSAKTAGGGIWETQYF.

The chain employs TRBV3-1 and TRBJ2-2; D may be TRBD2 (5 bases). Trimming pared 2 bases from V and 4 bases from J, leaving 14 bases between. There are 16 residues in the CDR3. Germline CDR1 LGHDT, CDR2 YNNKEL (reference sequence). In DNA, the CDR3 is TGTGCCAGCAGCCAATACGCTGCGGGCAGCACCGGGGAGCTGTTTTTT. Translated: CASSQYAAGSTGELFF.

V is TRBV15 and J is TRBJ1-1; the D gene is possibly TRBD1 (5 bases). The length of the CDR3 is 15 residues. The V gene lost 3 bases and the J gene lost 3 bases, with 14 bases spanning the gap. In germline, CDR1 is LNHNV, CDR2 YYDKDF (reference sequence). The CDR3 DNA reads TGTGCCACCAGCAGTGGCGCAACGGGGGACACTGAAGCTTTCTTT. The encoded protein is CATSSGATGDTEAFF.

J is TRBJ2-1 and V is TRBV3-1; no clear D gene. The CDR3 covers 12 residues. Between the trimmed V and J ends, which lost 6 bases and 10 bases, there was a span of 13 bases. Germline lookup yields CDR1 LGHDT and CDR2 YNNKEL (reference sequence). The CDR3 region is CASSRNIYEQFF. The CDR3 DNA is TGTGCCAGCAGTCGAAACATTTACGAGCAGTTCTTC.

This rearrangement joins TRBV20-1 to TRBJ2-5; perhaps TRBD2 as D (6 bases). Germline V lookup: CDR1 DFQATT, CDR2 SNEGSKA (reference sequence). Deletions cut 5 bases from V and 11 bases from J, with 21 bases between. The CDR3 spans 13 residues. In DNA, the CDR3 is TGCAGTGCTTTGGCGGGAAATTACGATGAGCAGTACTTC. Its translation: CSALAGNYDEQYF.

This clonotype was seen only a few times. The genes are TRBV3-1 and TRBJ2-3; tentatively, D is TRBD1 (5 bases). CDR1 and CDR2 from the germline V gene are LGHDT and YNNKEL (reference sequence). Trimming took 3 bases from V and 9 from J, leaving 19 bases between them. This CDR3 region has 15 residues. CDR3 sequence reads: CASSQASWWAGTQYF. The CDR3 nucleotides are TGTGCCAGCAGCCAGGCCTCGTGGTGGGCAGGGACGCAGTATTTT.

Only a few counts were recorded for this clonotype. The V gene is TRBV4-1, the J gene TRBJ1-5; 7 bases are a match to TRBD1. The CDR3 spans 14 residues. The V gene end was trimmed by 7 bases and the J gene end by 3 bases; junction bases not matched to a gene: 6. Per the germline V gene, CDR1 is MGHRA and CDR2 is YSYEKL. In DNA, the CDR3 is TGCGCCAGCAACAGGGGTTTGGACAATCAGCCCCAGCATTTT. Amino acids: CASNRGLDNQPQHF.

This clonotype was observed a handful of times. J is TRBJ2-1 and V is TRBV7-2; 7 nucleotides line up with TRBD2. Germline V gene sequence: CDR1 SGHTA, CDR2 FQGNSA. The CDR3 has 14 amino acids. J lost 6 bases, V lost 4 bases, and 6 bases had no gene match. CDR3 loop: CASSSSGASNEQFF. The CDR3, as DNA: TGTGCCAGCAGCTCGAGCGGGGCATCCAATGAGCAGTTCTTC.

CDR3 nucleotide sequence: TGCAGCGTACCACAGGGGGCGCCGGGTGAGCAGTTCTTC. Translation gives CSVPQGAPGEQFF. V gene TRBV29-1 combines with J gene TRBJ2-1; 9 bases line up with TRBD1. CDR3 length: 13 residues. Germline-derived CDR1 and CDR2 are SQVTM and ANQGSEA. Trimming took 6 bases from V and 9 from J; bases not matched to a gene: 9.

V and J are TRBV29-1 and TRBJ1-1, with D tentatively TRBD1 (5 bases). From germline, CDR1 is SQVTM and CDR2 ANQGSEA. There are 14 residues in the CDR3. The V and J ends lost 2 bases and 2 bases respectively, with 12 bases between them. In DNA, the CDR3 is TGCAGCGTTGAAATCGCAGGGAGAAACACTGAAGCTTTCTTT. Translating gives CSVEIAGRNTEAFF.

This chain's CDR3 is CASSLVLSTAYEQYF. CDR3 nucleotide sequence: TGTGCCAGCAGCTTAGTTCTATCCACCGCCTACGAGCAGTACTTC. The V call is TRBV7-2, the J call TRBJ2-7; no definite D call. The length of the CDR3 is 15 residues. V lost 1 base to trimming and J lost 2 bases, with 12 bases between them. CDR1 and CDR2 (germline): SGHTA, FQGNSA.

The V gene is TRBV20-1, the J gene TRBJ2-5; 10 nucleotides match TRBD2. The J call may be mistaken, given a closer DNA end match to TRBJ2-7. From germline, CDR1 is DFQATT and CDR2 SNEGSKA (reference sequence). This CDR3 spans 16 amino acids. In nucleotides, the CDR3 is TGCAGTGCTAGAAGTCTAGCGGGAGTTGATCCCTACGAGCAGTACTTC. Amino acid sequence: CSARSLAGVDPYEQYF.

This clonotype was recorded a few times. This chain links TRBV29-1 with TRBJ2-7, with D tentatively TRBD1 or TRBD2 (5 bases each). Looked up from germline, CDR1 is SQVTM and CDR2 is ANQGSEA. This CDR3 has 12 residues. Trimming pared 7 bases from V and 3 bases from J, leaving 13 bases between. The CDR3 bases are TGCAGCGCCATTAGAGGGGACTACGAGCAGTACTTC. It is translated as CSAIRGDYEQYF.

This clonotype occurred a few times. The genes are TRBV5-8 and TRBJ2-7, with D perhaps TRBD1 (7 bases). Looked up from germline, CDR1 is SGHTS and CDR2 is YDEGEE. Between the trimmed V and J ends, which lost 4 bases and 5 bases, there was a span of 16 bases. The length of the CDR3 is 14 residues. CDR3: CASSQTGRMHEQYF. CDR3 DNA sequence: TGTGCCAGCAGCCAGACAGGGAGGATGCACGAGCAGTACTTC. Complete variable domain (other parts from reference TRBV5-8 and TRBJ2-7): EAGVTQSPTHLIKTRGQQATLRCSPISGHTSVYWYQQALGLGLQFLLWYDEGEERNRGNFPPRFSGRQFPNYSSELNVNALELEDSALYLCASSQTGRMHEQYFGPGTRLTVT.

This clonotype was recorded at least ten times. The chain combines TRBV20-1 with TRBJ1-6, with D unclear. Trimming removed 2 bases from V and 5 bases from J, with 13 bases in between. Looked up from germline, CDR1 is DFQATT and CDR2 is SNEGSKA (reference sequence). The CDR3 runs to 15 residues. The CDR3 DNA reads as TGCAGTGCTAGAAACGAGCAGCTTAATAATTCACCCCTCCACTTT. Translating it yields CSARNEQLNNSPLHF.

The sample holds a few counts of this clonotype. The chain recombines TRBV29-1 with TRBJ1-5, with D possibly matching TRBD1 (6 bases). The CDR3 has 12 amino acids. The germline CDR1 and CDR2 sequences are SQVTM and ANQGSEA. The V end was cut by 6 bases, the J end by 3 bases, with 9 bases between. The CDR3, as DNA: TGCAGCGTGGGGGCATACAATCAGCCCCAGCATTTT. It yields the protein CSVGAYNQPQHF.

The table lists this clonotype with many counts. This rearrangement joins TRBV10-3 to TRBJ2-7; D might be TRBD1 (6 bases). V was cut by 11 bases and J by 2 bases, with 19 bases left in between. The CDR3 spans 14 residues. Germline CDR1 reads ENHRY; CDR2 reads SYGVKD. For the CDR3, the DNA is TGTGCCTCCAGGGTTATCCAGGGGCCCTACGAGCAGTACTTC. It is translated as CASRVIQGPYEQYF.

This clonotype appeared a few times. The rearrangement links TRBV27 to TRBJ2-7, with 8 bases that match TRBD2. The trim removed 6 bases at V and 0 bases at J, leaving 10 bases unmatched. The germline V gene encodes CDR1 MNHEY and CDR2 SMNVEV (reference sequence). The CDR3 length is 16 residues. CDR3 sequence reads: CASRRTLAADSYEQYF. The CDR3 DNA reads TGTGCCAGCAGGAGAACACTAGCGGCCGACTCCTACGAGCAGTACTTC.